This TCR beta chain is from a study of human T cells and chemical hapten exposure. Time point given: pre-sensitization, week 0. As to treatment: therapeutic diphenylcyclopropenone sensitization with weekly scalp DPC. Drawing of blood took place ahead of applying each patch test. Individual cDNA molecules (in the library) carried attached unique molecular identifiers. TCRdb processed the RACE reads anew with MiXCR; each CDR3 protein has one entry. The sample includes tens of thousands of distinct CDR3 sequences, 12% to 15% of them seen just once. This clonotype was counted only a few times. The antigen is not known. General observations from the study: Patch test score rose with PT1 expanded TCRs, significant at 8, 16, 32, not 4.

V was clipped by 3 bases and J by 1 base, with 6 bases between them. The CDR3 runs to 12 residues. Germline V CDR1 and CDR2: SQVTM, ANQGSEA. This sequence originates from a woman between 45 and 60 years old with alopecia areata. Some clones in this sample may be carry-over from other donors' samples. The chain joins TRBV29-1 to TRBJ1-1; D is unresolved. The sequencing used whole blood, collected in connection with sensitization to the hapten diphenylcyclopropenone (DPC). The chain's CDR3 is CSVELWNTEAFF. CDR3 bases: TGCAGCGTTGAGCTTTGGAACACTGAAGCTTTCTTT.